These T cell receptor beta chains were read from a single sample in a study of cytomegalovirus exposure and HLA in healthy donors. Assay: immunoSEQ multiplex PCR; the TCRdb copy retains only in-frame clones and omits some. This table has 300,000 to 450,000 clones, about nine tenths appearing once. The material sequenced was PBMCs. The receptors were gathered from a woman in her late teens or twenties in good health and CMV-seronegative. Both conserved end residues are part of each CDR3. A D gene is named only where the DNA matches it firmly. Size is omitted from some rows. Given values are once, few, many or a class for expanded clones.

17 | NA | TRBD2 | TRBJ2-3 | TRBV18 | TGTGCCAGCTCACCCCGGACTAGCGGGGGGCACACAGATACGCAGTATTTT | CASSPRTSGGHTDTQYF
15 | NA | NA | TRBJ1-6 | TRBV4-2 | TGTGCCAGCAGCCAAGATCAGGGAGGTTTTTCACCCCTCCACTTT | CASSQDQGGFSPLHF
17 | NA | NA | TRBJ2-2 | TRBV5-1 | TGCGCCAGCAGCTTGGGGCGGACAGCCTTCGAAGGCGGGGAGCTGTTTTTT | CASSLGRTAFEGGELFF
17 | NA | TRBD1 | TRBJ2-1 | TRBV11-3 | TGTGCCAGCAGCCCTTACAGGGGGGCTAGCGCGAACAATGAGCAGTTCTTC | CASSPYRGASANNEQFF
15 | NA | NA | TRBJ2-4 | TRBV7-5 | TGTGTCAGAAGCTTAGGCGGCCTTGACAAAAACATTCAGTACTTC | CVRSLGGLDKNIQYF
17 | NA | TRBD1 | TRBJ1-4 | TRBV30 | TGTGCCTGGAGTGGAACCGGGACAGGCCCCGGGGTGGAAAAACTGTTTTTT | CAWSGTGTGPGVEKLFF
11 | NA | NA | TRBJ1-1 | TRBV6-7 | TGTGCCAGCAGTGAAAGGGGGGAAGCTTTCTTT | CASSERGEAFF
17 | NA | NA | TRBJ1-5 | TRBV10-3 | TGTGCCACCCGCGACGTTTATCAGGACAGCGGCAATCAGCCCCAGCATTTT | CATRDVYQDSGNQPQHF
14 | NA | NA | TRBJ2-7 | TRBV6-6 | TGTGCCAGCAGTCACGCCGGTGGGGGCAGGACCTTCTCCTTC | CASSHAGGGRTFSF
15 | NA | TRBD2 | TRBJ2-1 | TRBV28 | TGTGCCAGCAGCCAAGGGACTAGCGGGAGCCATGAGCAGTTCTTC | CASSQGTSGSHEQFF
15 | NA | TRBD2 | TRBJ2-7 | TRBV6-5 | TGTGCCAGCAGTTCGAGGGGACTAGCGGGTTACGAGCAGTACTTC | CASSSRGLAGYEQYF
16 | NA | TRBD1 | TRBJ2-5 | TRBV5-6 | TGTGCCAGCAGCTGGACCGGGACAGGGGGCAGAGAGACCCAGTACTTC | CASSWTGTGGRETQYF
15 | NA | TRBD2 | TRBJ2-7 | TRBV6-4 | TGTGCCAGCAGTGTTTCTGCGGGAGGCATGAACGAGCAGTACTTC | CASSVSAGGMNEQYF
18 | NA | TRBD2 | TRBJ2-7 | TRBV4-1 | TGCGCCAGCAGCCCCTCCCTAACCGGGACTAGCGGGAGGGGCGAGCAGTACTTC | CASSPSLTGTSGRGEQYF
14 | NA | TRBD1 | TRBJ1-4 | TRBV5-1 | TGCGCCAGCAGCATCGGGACAGGGAGAACGGATCTGTTTTTT | CASSIGTGRTDLFF
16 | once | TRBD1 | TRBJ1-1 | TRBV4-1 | TGCGCCAGCAGCAAAGGACAGGTTCGCTTGAACACTGAAGCTTTCTTT | CASSKGQVRLNTEAFF
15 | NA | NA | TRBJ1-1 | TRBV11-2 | TGTGCCAGCAGCTTTACAGATCAACTGAACACTGAAGCTTTCTTT | CASSFTDQLNTEAFF
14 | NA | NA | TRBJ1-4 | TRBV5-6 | TGTGCCAGCAGCGACCGAGGTGGAGGTGAAAAACTGTTTTTT | CASSDRGGGEKLFF
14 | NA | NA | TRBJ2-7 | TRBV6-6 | TGTGCCAGCAGTTACCACGGGGTCGCTTGGGAGCAGTACTTC | CASSYHGVAWEQYF
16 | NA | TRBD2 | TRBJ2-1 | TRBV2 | TGTGCCAGCAGCCTGGAGGCGGGAGGTCTCTACAATGAGCAGTTCTTC | CASSLEAGGLYNEQFF
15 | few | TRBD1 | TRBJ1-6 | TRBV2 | TGTGCCAGCAGTTTCACCGGGACAGATAATTCACCCCTCCACTTT | CASSFTGTDNSPLHF
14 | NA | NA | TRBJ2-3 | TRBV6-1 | TGTGCCAGCAGTGAACCGTCTAAGAGAGATACGCAGTATTTT | CASSEPSKRDTQYF
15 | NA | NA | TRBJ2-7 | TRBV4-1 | TGCGCCAGCAGCCAAGTCACGGGGAGCTCCTACGAGCAGTACTTC | CASSQVTGSSYEQYF
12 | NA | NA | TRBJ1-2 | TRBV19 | TGTGCCAGTAGTATAAACAGCCTGGGCTACACCTTC | CASSINSLGYTF
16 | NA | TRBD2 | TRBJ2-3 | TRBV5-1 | TGCGCCAGCAGCTCCGGGGCTAGCGGGGGCACAGATACGCAGTATTTT | CASSSGASGGTDTQYF
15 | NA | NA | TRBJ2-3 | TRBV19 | TGTGCCAGTAAAGACAGCCCCACTAGCACAGATACGCAGTATTTT | CASKDSPTSTDTQYF
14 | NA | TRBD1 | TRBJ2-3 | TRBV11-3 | TGTGCCAGCACCGGGACAGGGGATTCGGATACGCAGTATTTT | CASTGTGDSDTQYF
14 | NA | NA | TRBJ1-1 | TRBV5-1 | TGCGCCAGCAGCTTGGGGCAGGTAGACACTGAAGCTTTCTTT | CASSLGQVDTEAFF
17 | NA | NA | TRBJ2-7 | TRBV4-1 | TGCGCCAGCAGCCAACTGGGACTCAAACAACCCCCCTACGAGCAGTACTTC | CASSQLGLKQPPYEQYF